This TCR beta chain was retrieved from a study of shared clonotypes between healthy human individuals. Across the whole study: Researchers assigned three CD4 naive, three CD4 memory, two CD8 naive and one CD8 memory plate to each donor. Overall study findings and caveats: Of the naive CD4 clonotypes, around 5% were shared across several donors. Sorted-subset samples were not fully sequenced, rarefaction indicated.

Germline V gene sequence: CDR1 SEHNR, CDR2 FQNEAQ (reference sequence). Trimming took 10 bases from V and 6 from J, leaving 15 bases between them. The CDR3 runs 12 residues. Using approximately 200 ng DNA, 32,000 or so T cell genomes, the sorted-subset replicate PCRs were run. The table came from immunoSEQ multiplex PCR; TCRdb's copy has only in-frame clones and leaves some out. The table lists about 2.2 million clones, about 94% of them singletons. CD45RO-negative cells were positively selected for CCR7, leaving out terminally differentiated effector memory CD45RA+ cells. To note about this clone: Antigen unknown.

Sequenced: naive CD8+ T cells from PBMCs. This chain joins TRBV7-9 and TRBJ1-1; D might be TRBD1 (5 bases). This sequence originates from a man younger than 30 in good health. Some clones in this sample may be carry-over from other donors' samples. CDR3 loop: CATDPGSPEAFF. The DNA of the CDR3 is TGTGCCACCGACCCAGGGTCCCCTGAAGCTTTCTTT.